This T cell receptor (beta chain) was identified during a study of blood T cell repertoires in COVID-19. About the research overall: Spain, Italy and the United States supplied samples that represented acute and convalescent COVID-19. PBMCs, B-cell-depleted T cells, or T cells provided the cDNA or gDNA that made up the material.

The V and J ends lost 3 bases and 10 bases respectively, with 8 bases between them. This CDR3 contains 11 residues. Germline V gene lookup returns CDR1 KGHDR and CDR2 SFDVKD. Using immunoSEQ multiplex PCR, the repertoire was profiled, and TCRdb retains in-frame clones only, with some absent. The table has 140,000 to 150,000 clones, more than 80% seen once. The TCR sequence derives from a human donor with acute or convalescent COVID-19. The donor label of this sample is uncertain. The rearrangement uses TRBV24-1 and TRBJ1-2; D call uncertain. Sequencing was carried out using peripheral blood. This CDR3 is CATSDTDYYTF. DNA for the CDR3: TGTGCCACCAGTGATACGGACTACTACACCTTC.